The 11 T cell receptor beta chains listed next were all sequenced from one sample in a study of OX40 agonist ivuxolimab in advanced cancers. The method was immunoSEQ multiplex PCR; TCRdb's version includes in-frame clones alone and lacks a portion of them. The sample records more than 60,000 clones, around 86% being singletons. The sequencing used CD4+ or CD8+ T cells sorted from blood, collected in a trial of the OX40 agonist ivuxolimab. These receptors originate from an adult with an advanced solid tumor such as melanoma, head and neck, liver or kidney cancer.

The V and J genes are TRBV29-1 and TRBJ2-7, with D hard to call. Germline loops: CDR1 SQVTM, CDR2 ANQGSEA. CDR3 size: 15 residues. V was cut by 6 bases and J by 5 bases, with 23 bases left in between. CDR3 nucleotide sequence: TGCAGCGTCGTTAATACGGGCCGGGTGAAGGACGAGCAGTACTTC. It translates to CSVVNTGRVKDEQYF.

The chain carries TRBV7-9 and TRBJ2-4; 11 bases map to TRBD2. Trimming cost V 10 bases and J 1 base; bases outside gene matches: 12. The CDR3 runs 17 residues. In germline, CDR1 is SEHNR, CDR2 FQNEAQ (reference sequence). This CDR3 is CATTSSGGRGAKNIQYF. The CDR3 bases are TGTGCCACAACATCTAGCGGGGGGCGAGGGGCCAAAAACATTCAGTACTTC.

This chain joins TRBV29-1 and TRBJ2-7; 8 nucleotides match TRBD1. With V trimmed by 6 bases and J by 1 base, 2 bases remained unmatched. Germline V gene data show CDR1 as SQVTM and CDR2 as ANQGSEA. This CDR3 has 12 residues. CDR3 in amino acids: CSVGTGSYEQYF. CDR3 nucleotide sequence: TGCAGCGTAGGGACAGGTTCCTACGAGCAGTACTTC.

This clone was picked up a small number of times. The rearrangement uses TRBV29-1 and TRBJ1-1; possibly TRBD1 for D (5 bases). Germline values: CDR1 SQVTM, CDR2 ANQGSEA. Trimming took off 3 bases at V and 5 bases at J, with 16 bases between the two ends. The CDR3 loop spans 14 amino acids. For the CDR3, the DNA is TGCAGCGTTGACGCCCACGCAGGGAGGACTGAAGCTTTCTTT. Residues: CSVDAHAGRTEAFF.

The rearrangement links TRBV7-7 to TRBJ2-1; 9 bases are shared with TRBD2. Germline V gives CDR1 SSHAT, CDR2 FNYEAQ (reference sequence). This CDR3 comprises 15 residues. The ends lost 2 bases at V and 5 bases at J; junction bases unmatched: 4. CDR3 residues: CASSLTSGRNNEQFF. The CDR3 nucleotides are TGTGCCAGCAGCTTAACTAGCGGGCGTAACAATGAGCAGTTCTTC. The full variable domain, completed using reference TRBV7-7 and TRBJ2-1, is GAGVSQSPRYKVTKRGQDVTLRCDPISSHATLYWYQQALGQGPEFLTYFNYEAQPDKSGLPSDRFSAERPEGSISTLTIQRTEQRDSAMYRCASSLTSGRNNEQFFGPGTRLTVL.

The rearrangement links TRBV2 to TRBJ1-1; D possibly corresponds to TRBD1 (6 bases). Germline values: CDR1 SNHLY, CDR2 FYNNEI. V lost 8 bases and J lost 5, with 15 bases in between. This CDR3 comprises 13 residues. The CDR3 bases are TGTGCCAGCCTAGGGGGGCCGGGGACTGAAGCTTTCTTT. Its translation: CASLGGPGTEAFF.

V gene TRBV18 combines with J gene TRBJ1-1; D possibly corresponds to TRBD1 (6 bases). The V gene lost 3 bases and the J gene lost 4 bases, with 15 bases spanning the gap. CDR1 is KGHSH and CDR2 is LQKENI in the germline V gene. This CDR3 comprises 15 residues. The chain's CDR3 is CASSPENRALTEAFF. Written as DNA, the CDR3 is TGTGCCAGCTCACCCGAAAACAGGGCTCTCACTGAAGCTTTCTTT.

A few counts support this clone. The chain has TRBV4-2 and TRBJ2-7; 7 bases fit TRBD2. CDR3 size: 17 residues. Germline V CDR1 and CDR2: LGHNA, YNFKEQ. V was clipped by 0 bases and J by 5 bases; unmatched bases: 13. The CDR3: CASSQEVFREVGDEQYF. The CDR3 DNA sequence: TGTGCCAGCAGCCAAGAAGTCTTCCGGGAGGTGGGCGACGAGCAGTACTTC.

The rearrangement links TRBV15 to TRBJ2-1, with 12 bases lining up with TRBD2. This CDR3 contains 15 residues. J was trimmed by 7 bases and V by 1 base; bases with no gene match: 2. Per the germline V gene, CDR1 is LNHNV and CDR2 is YYDKDF (reference sequence). CDR3 in DNA: TGTGCCACCAGCAGAGGGACTAGCGGGAATAATGAGCAGTTCTTC. Translated: CATSRGTSGNNEQFF.

The rearrangement joins TRBV18 to TRBJ2-4; no clear D. The germline CDR1 and CDR2 sequences are KGHSH and LQKENI. This CDR3 region has 13 residues. V was pared by 4 bases and J by 7 bases, with 11 bases between. CDR3 in amino acids: CASSLGPFNIQYF. The CDR3 DNA reads TGTGCCAGCTCACTTGGCCCCTTTAACATTCAGTACTTC. Supplemented by reference TRBV18 and TRBJ2-4, the full variable domain reads NAGVMQNPRHLVRRRGQEARLRCSPMKGHSHVYWYRQLPEEGLKFMVYLQKENIIDESGMPKERFSAEFPKEGPSILRIQQVVRGDSAAYFCASSLGPFNIQYFGAGTRLSVL.

V is TRBV5-5 and J is TRBJ1-1, with D maybe TRBD1 (5 bases). Deletions cut 4 bases from V and 7 bases from J, with 11 bases between. The CDR3 has 12 amino acids. Germline-derived CDR1 and CDR2 are SGHKS and YYEKEE (reference sequence). Here the CDR3 DNA reads TGTGCCAGCAGCCCGGGGCTGGGTGAAGCTTTCTTT. It codes for CASSPGLGEAFF.